One sample yielded the 2 T cell receptor beta chains listed below, sequenced in a study of vaccination and CD4 T cells after COVID-19. At the Johns Hopkins FTIC core, DNA taken from cultured CD4+ T cells was sequenced by way of the Oncomine TCR Beta short-read assay. TCRdb called the PCR reads again in MiXCR, with one record for every CDR3 protein. Of under 25,000 distinct CDR3 sequences in the sample, about 40% were seen once. For these TCRs, the target antigens are not known. The treatment: approximately 9-day PBMC culture with coronavirus spike peptide pools or control peptides (ViraFEST assay). Source: CD4+ T cells from blood, cultured in vitro, taken before SARS-CoV-2 vaccination. The receptors here all came from a human donor who had recovered from COVID-19.

This rearrangement joins TRBV6-2 or TRBV6-3 to TRBJ1-1; D uncertain. Trimming took 5 bases from V and 3 from J, leaving 16 bases between them. This CDR3 contains 15 residues. Germline lookup yields CDR1 MNHEY and CDR2 SVGEGT. In nucleotides, the CDR3 is TGTGCCAGCAGTCAATCCGGGCAGTATTACACTGAAGCTTTCTTT. This encodes CASSQSGQYYTEAFF.

The chain is built from TRBV6-1 and TRBJ2-3, with D possibly matching TRBD2 (6 bases). CDR1 and CDR2 from the germline V gene are MNHNS and SASEGT. Trimming removed 10 bases from V and 0 bases from J, with 11 bases in between. The CDR3 has 13 residues. CDR3 in DNA: TGTGCCACCCAGCGGGCGAGCACAGATACGCAGTATTTT. Its translation: CATQRASTDTQYF.